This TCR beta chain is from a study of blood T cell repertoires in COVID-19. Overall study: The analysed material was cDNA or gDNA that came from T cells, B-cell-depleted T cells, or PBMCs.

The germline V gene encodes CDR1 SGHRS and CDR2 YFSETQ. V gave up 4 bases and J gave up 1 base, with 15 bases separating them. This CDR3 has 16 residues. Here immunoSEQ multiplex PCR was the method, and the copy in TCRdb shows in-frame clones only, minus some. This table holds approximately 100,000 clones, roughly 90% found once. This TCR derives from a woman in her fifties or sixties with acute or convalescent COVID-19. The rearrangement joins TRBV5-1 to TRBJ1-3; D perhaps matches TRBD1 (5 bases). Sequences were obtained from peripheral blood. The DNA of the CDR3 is TGCGCCAGCAGCCCCCCCGGCGGGGGATCTGGAAACACCATATATTTT. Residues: CASSPPGGGSGNTIYF.